The sample holds a few counts of the clone carrying this TCR beta chain. The time point is: healthy volunteer bleed at 6 weeks. Whole blood that had not been fractionated was the source of extracted total RNA. This record belongs to a study of human T cells and chemical hapten exposure. TCRdb fed the RACE reads into MiXCR, producing one record per CDR3 protein. The sample gives fewer than 85,000 distinct CDR3 sequences, around 9.3% of which show up once; around 1.7% is in the top ten. The sample consisted of whole blood. The clonotype originates from a female donor in good health. Some clones in this sample may be carry-over from other donors' samples.

The CDR3 sequence: CASKLSGEKLFF. Written as DNA, the CDR3 is TGTGCCAGCAAGCTCAGTGGGGAAAAACTGTTTTTT. The chain joins TRBV6-6 to TRBJ1-4; unclear D gene. The CDR3 length is 12 residues. Germline CDR1 reads MNHNY; CDR2 reads SVGAGI (reference sequence). V was clipped by 7 bases and J by 8 bases, with 11 bases between them.